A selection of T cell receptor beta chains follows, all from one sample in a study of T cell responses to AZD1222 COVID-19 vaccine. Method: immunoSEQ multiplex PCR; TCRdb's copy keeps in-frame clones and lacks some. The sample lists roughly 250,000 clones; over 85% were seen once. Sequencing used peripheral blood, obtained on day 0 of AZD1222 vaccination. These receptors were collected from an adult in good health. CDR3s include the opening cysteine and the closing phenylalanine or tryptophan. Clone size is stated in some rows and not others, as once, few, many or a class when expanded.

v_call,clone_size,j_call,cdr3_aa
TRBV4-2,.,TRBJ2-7,CASSPGQGAYEQYF
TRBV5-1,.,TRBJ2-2,CASSRGGTNTGELFF
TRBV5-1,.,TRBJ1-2,CASSLDFQGNGYTF
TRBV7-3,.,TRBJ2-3,CASSSGTYTDTQYF
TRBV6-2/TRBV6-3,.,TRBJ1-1,CASSYRGGWDTEAFF
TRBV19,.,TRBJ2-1,CASSTGLAGVVEQFF
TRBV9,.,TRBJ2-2,CASSVSTGTSGLTGELFF
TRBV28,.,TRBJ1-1,CASSPGTDNTEAFF
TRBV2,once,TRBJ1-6,CADSEGPQTPLHF
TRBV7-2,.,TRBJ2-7,CASSLLLAHEQYF
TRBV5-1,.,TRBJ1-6,CASSPMGAQNSPLHF